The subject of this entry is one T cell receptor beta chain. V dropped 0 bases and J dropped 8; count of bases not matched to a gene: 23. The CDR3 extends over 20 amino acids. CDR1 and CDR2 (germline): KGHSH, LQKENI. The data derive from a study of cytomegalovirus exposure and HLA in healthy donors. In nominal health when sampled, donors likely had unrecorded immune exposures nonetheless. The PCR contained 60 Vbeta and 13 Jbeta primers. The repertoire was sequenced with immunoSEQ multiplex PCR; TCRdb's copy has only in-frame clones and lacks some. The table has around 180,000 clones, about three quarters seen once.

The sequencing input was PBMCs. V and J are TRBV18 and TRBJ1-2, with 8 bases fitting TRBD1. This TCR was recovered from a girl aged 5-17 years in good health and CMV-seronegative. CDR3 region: CASSPPVVPPGPDRDGGYTF. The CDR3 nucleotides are TGTGCCAGCTCACCACCGGTAGTTCCCCCAGGCCCGGACAGGGACGGGGGCTACACCTTC.